A single sample is the source of the 21 T cell receptor beta chains below, sequenced in a study of T cell responses to AZD1222 COVID-19 vaccine. Clones were read by immunoSEQ multiplex PCR, and TCRdb kept only the in-frame ones, dropping some. The sample lists 100,000 to 150,000 clones, roughly 90% occurring once. This specimen consisted of peripheral blood, obtained on day 0 of AZD1222 vaccination. These receptors came from an adult in good health.

A single count supports this clone. This rearrangement joins TRBV11-3 to TRBJ2-1; no clear D. The V end lost 0 bases, the J end lost 13 bases, and 10 bases lay between the germline ends. Germline CDR1 reads SGHNT; CDR2 reads YENEEA. This CDR3 spans 12 amino acids. The CDR3 sequence is CASSLDRSLQFF. The CDR3 region has the DNA TGTGCCAGCAGCTTAGATAGGTCTCTACAGTTCTTC.

The chain carries TRBV13 and TRBJ2-2; D may be TRBD2 (7 bases). The V end was cut by 6 bases, the J end by 0 bases, with 20 bases between. The germline gives CDR1 PRHDT, CDR2 FYEKMQ (reference sequence). CDR3 length equals 18 residues. The CDR3 sequence is CASRERGARGTNTGELFF. The CDR3 region has the DNA TGTGCCAGCAGAGAACGGGGGGCAAGGGGAACGAACACCGGGGAGCTGTTTTTT.

The chain employs TRBV9 and TRBJ2-1; TRBD1 agrees at 7 bases. Germline CDR1 SGDLS, CDR2 YYNGEE. The junction had 4 bases not matched to a gene; V was cut back by 3 bases and J by 1 base. This CDR3 has 15 amino acids. DNA of the CDR3: TGTGCCAGCAGCGAGGGGGCCCTTTCCTACAATGAGCAGTTCTTC. This codes for CASSEGALSYNEQFF. The whole variable domain, remainder taken from reference TRBV9 and TRBJ2-1, is DSGVTQTPKHLITATGQRVTLRCSPRSGDLSVYWYQQSLDQGLQFLIQYYNGEERAKGNILERFSAQQFPDLHSELNLSSLELGDSALYFCASSEGALSYNEQFFGPGTRLTVL.

This chain links TRBV7-2 with TRBJ1-2; TRBD1 is a possible D gene (5 bases). The CDR3 runs 16 residues. Per the germline V gene, CDR1 is SGHTA and CDR2 is FQGNSA. The ends were cut back, 1 base at V and 3 bases at J, with 15 bases in the middle. CDR3 in amino acids: CASSLGRQGIDYGYTF. Here the CDR3 DNA reads TGTGCCAGCAGCTTAGGTCGCCAGGGCATCGACTATGGCTACACCTTC.

The V gene is TRBV4-3, the J gene TRBJ1-6; D remains ambiguous. This CDR3 region has 16 residues. Germline values: CDR1 LGHNA, CDR2 YSLEER. V was clipped by 0 bases and J by 6 bases, with 12 bases between them. The CDR3 here is CASSQESQARNSPLHF. The DNA of the CDR3 is TGCGCCAGCAGCCAAGAGTCGCAGGCGCGTAATTCACCCCTCCACTTT.

The genes are TRBV11-2 and TRBJ2-7, with TRBD2 identical over 8 bases. The CDR3 contains 15 residues. With V trimmed by 5 bases and J by 2 bases, 8 bases remained unmatched. The germline gives CDR1 SGHAT, CDR2 FQNNGV. Here the CDR3 DNA reads TGTGCCAGCAGCAGCAACAGCGGGGGAACCTACGAGCAGTACTTC. Translating it yields CASSSNSGGTYEQYF.

V and J are TRBV19 and TRBJ2-5; TRBD1 aligns across 7 bases. This CDR3 is 13 amino acids long. Looked up from germline, CDR1 is LNHDA and CDR2 is SQIVND (reference sequence). With V trimmed by 8 bases and J by 0 bases, 3 bases remained unmatched. CDR3 residues: CASSGTDQETQYF. CDR3 nucleotides: TGTGCCAGTTCCGGGACAGACCAAGAGACCCAGTACTTC.

The chain uses TRBV7-2 and TRBJ2-2; 9 nucleotides match TRBD2. Looked up from germline, CDR1 is SGHTA and CDR2 is FQGNSA. Trimming removed 5 bases from V and 1 base from J; junction bases left unmatched: 5. This CDR3 contains 16 residues. The DNA for the CDR3 is TGTGCCAGCAGCCCTTTTAGCGGGGGGAACACCGGGGAGCTGTTTTTT. This gives the protein CASSPFSGGNTGELFF.

V is TRBV19 and J is TRBJ1-1; D possibly corresponds to TRBD1 (5 bases). There are 14 residues in the CDR3. Trimming shortened V by 2 bases and J by 5 bases, and 12 bases separated the two germline ends. Germline V gene lookup returns CDR1 LNHDA and CDR2 SQIVND (reference sequence). The CDR3 sequence is CASSIQGRGTEAFF. CDR3 sequence (DNA): TGTGCCAGTAGTATACAGGGACGGGGGACTGAAGCTTTCTTT.

The chain recombines TRBV28 with TRBJ1-1, with TRBD1 matching 7 bases. Germline trimming cut 2 bases from V and 1 base from J; bases unmatched to any gene: 4. In germline, CDR1 is MDHEN, CDR2 SYDVKM. CDR3 size: 15 residues. The CDR3 here is CASSLTGVGNTEAFF. The CDR3 coding sequence is TGTGCCAGCAGTTTAACAGGGGTGGGGAACACTGAAGCTTTCTTT.

The rearrangement joins TRBV19 to TRBJ1-3; no reliable D call. CDR3 length: 15 amino acids. Per the germline V gene, CDR1 is LNHDA and CDR2 is SQIVND (reference sequence). V gave up 7 bases and J gave up 2 bases, with 15 bases separating them. The CDR3 region is CASTIQSGAGNTIYF. The CDR3 DNA follows: TGTGCCAGTACTATCCAAAGTGGGGCTGGAAACACCATATATTTT.

As DNA, the CDR3 is TGTGCCAGCAGCTTCCAGGGGAACTATGGCTACACCTTC. Residues: CASSFQGNYGYTF. The chain links TRBV7-2 to TRBJ1-2; TRBD1 is a possible D gene (6 bases). Germline V lookup: CDR1 SGHTA, CDR2 FQGNSA. Trimming cost V 3 bases and J 2 bases, with 7 bases left between them. The CDR3 consists of 13 residues.

This chain connects TRBV23-1 to TRBJ2-3, with D possibly called TRBD1 or TRBD2 (5 bases each). TRBV23-1 is noted as an ORF with a role that remains uncertain. This CDR3 spans 13 amino acids. V was trimmed by 4 bases and J by 7 bases, leaving 12 bases between them. CDR3: CASSLGTPNTQYF. The DNA of the CDR3 is TGCGCCAGCAGTCTGGGGACGCCAAATACGCAGTATTTT.

This sequence joins TRBV5-6 and TRBJ2-1, with D possibly called TRBD1 or TRBD2 (6 bases each). Germline V gene lookup returns CDR1 SGHDT and CDR2 YYEEEE. The CDR3 has 14 amino acids. Between the trimmed V and J ends, which lost 4 bases and 13 bases, there was a span of 21 bases. The CDR3 nucleotides read TGTGCCAGCAGCCTCCCCGCTGGCCCGGGGGCTCAGTTCTTC. This sequence encodes CASSLPAGPGAQFF.

The chain combines TRBV9 with TRBJ2-3; 7 positions agree with TRBD2. The CDR3 runs to 14 residues. V lost 0 bases and J lost 5; bases outside the gene matches: 3. From germline, CDR1 is SGDLS and CDR2 YYNGEE. The CDR3 protein is CASSVGWEGDTQYF. The CDR3 bases are TGTGCCAGCAGCGTAGGGTGGGAGGGAGATACGCAGTATTTT.

The chain uses TRBV28 and TRBJ2-7; TRBD1 might be the D (6 bases). The CDR3 has 16 residues. CDR1 MDHEN and CDR2 SYDVKM come from the germline V gene. Trimming pared 3 bases from V and 0 bases from J, leaving 15 bases between. For the CDR3, the DNA is TGTGCCAGCAGTTTCCGCAGGGGCCTTTTCTCCTACGAGCAGTACTTC. This encodes CASSFRRGLFSYEQYF. Complete variable domain (other parts from reference TRBV28 and TRBJ2-7): DVKVTQSSRYLVKRTGEKVFLECVQDMDHENMFWYRQDPGLGLRLIYFSYDVKMKEKGDIPEGYSVSREKKERFSLILESASTNQTSMYLCASSFRRGLFSYEQYFGPGTRLTVT.

This chain uses TRBV19 with TRBJ1-1; a weak D match, TRBD1 (5 bases). Trimming took off 6 bases at V and 5 bases at J, with 10 bases between the two ends. The CDR3 contains 12 residues. The germline gives CDR1 LNHDA, CDR2 SQIVND (reference sequence). CDR3 in amino acids: CASSRTGTEAFF. The CDR3 DNA sequence: TGTGCCAGTAGCCGCACAGGAACTGAAGCTTTCTTT.

This sequence joins TRBV10-3 and TRBJ1-1, with 9 bases aligning to TRBD1. CDR1 is ENHRY and CDR2 is SYGVKD in the germline V gene. Trimming at V came to 5 bases and at J to 1 base, leaving 8 bases not matched to a gene. The CDR3 length is 16 residues. The CDR3 coding sequence is TGTGCCATCAGTTCAACGTGGACAGGGGAGAACACTGAAGCTTTCTTT. Its translation: CAISSTWTGENTEAFF.

This chain uses TRBV20-1 with TRBJ1-2, with D possibly being TRBD1 (6 bases). Germline loops: CDR1 DFQATT, CDR2 SNEGSKA (reference sequence). The length of the CDR3 is 11 residues. CDR3 sequence reads: CNGTSGDGYTF. CDR3 in DNA: TGCAACGGGACATCCGGGGATGGCTACACCTTC.

The chain is built from TRBV11-3 and TRBJ2-1; 16 bases are a match to TRBD2. Germline CDR1 is SGHNT and CDR2 is YENEEA. J lost 13 bases, V lost 4 bases, and 7 bases had no gene match. The CDR3 runs 15 residues. CDR3 amino acids: CASSSPGLAGGTQFF. The CDR3 region has the DNA TGTGCCAGCAGCTCCCCGGGACTAGCGGGAGGGACCCAGTTCTTC. The full variable domain, in which reference TRBV11-3 and TRBJ2-1 provide the parts outside the CDR3, is EAGVVQSPRYKIIEKKQPVAFWCNPISGHNTLYWYLQNLGQGPELLIRYENEEAVDDSQLPKDRFSAERLKGVDSTLKIQPAELGDSAVYLCASSSPGLAGGTQFFGPGTRLTVL.

This rearrangement joins TRBV18 to TRBJ1-4, with D possibly TRBD1 on 6 matching bases. Per the germline V gene, CDR1 is KGHSH and CDR2 is LQKENI. The CDR3 spans 15 residues. V was clipped by 3 bases and J by 8 bases, with 16 bases between them. The CDR3 region is CASSPSAVDREKLFF. CDR3 DNA sequence: TGTGCCAGCTCACCTTCTGCCGTGGACAGAGAAAAACTGTTTTTT.